The 10 T cell receptor beta chains below were found in one sample sequenced in a study of T cell changes during pregnancy in multiple sclerosis. Generated by immunoSEQ multiplex PCR, the TCRdb table keeps only in-frame clones and is missing some. The table includes approximately 100,000 clones, 94% detected once. Sample: peripheral blood, taken before pregnancy. The receptor source for this set is a female donor with multiple sclerosis, enrolled in a pregnancy study.

The chain combines TRBV10-3 with TRBJ1-1; weak D call: TRBD1 (6 bases). Germline V gene lookup returns CDR1 ENHRY and CDR2 SYGVKD. This CDR3 is 13 amino acids long. V was trimmed by 3 bases and J by 7 bases, leaving 12 bases between them. DNA of the CDR3: TGTGCCATCAGTGACTCCCGACAGGTTGAAGCTTTCTTT. Its protein product is CAISDSRQVEAFF.

This chain links TRBV5-4 with TRBJ2-7; tentative D call: TRBD2 (6 bases). Germline V gene sequence: CDR1 SGHNT, CDR2 YYREEE (reference sequence). The CDR3 covers 17 residues. Trimming took off 3 bases at V and 1 base at J, with 20 bases between the two ends. CDR3 bases: TGTGCCAGCAGCTGGGGGGAACGGACACTGTATTCCTACGAGCAGTACTTC. Amino acid sequence: CASSWGERTLYSYEQYF.

This chain uses TRBV5-6 with TRBJ2-7; no firm D call. The length of the CDR3 is 14 residues. Germline CDR1 and CDR2: SGHDT and YYEEEE. V was clipped by 0 bases and J by 0 bases, with 7 bases between them. CDR3 sequence reads: CASSLAGSSYEQYF. CDR3 in DNA: TGTGCCAGCAGCTTGGCCGGTAGCTCCTACGAGCAGTACTTC.

The V call is TRBV27, the J call TRBJ1-2; maybe TRBD1 (5 bases). The CDR3 sequence is 14 residues long. Trimming left V 6 bases short and J 7 bases short, with 18 bases between. CDR1 MNHEY and CDR2 SMNVEV come from the germline V gene (reference sequence). CDR3 region: CASRKTTDYAGYTF. Written as DNA, the CDR3 is TGTGCCAGCAGGAAGACGACAGATTACGCTGGCTACACCTTC.

J is TRBJ2-6 and V is TRBV6-8; perhaps TRBD1 as D (6 bases). The CDR3 sequence is 17 residues long. CDR1 is MNHGY, CDR2 SAAAGT, per germline. Trimming pared 5 bases from V and 2 bases from J, leaving 16 bases between. CDR3 coding DNA: TGTGCCAGCAGTCTCTACCCTCCAGGGGCTGGGGCCAACGTCCTGACTTTC. It translates to CASSLYPPGAGANVLTF.

V gene TRBV30 combines with J gene TRBJ2-5; TRBD1 is a possible D gene (5 bases). CDR3 length: 15 amino acids. CDR1 is GTSNPN, CDR2 SVGIG, per germline (reference sequence). Trimming took off 3 bases at V and 5 bases at J, with 19 bases between the two ends. CDR3: CAWRKLSWGDETQYF. CDR3 in DNA: TGTGCCTGGAGGAAATTATCGTGGGGCGACGAGACCCAGTACTTC.

The table lists this clone with a count of one. V gene TRBV28 combines with J gene TRBJ2-2; 11 bases agree with TRBD2. The germline V gene encodes CDR1 MDHEN and CDR2 SYDVKM. V lost 6 bases, J lost 4 bases, and 4 bases stayed unmatched. The CDR3 is 15 amino acids. The CDR3 here is CASRIAGGGTGELFF. CDR3 in DNA: TGTGCCAGCAGGATAGCGGGAGGGGGCACCGGGGAGCTGTTTTTT.

The CDR3, as DNA: TGTGCCAGTAGTCATGCAGGGGTCTACTACGAGCAGTACTTC. Translating it yields CASSHAGVYYEQYF. This rearrangement joins TRBV19 to TRBJ2-7, with D perhaps TRBD1 (6 bases). Germline V gives CDR1 LNHDA, CDR2 SQIVND (reference sequence). The V end lost 5 bases, the J end lost 3 bases, and 14 bases lay between the germline ends. The CDR3 is 14 amino acids.

The rearrangement joins TRBV7-9 to TRBJ1-2; a possible D gene is TRBD1 (6 bases). In germline, CDR1 is SEHNR, CDR2 FQNEAQ (reference sequence). This CDR3 is 15 amino acids long. Trimming left V 1 base short and J 2 bases short, with 11 bases between. As DNA, the CDR3 is TGTGCCAGCAGCTTAGGCCCCCAGGGGAACTATGGCTACACCTTC. As protein: CASSLGPQGNYGYTF. Full variable domain (outside the CDR3, taken from reference TRBV7-9 and TRBJ1-2): DTGVSQNPRHKITKRGQNVTFRCDPISEHNRLYWYRQTLGQGPEFLTYFQNEAQLEKSRLLSDRFSAERPKGSFSTLEIQRTEQGDSAMYLCASSLGPQGNYGYTFGSGTRLTVV.

The chain couples TRBV10-2 to TRBJ2-5; D gene ambiguous. The CDR3 is 13 residues long. Germline CDR1 and CDR2: WSHSY and SAAADI. The V gene lost 3 bases and the J gene lost 7 bases, with 12 bases spanning the gap. Here the CDR3 reads CASSDGAVATQYF. The CDR3 region has the DNA TGCGCCAGCAGTGATGGTGCGGTCGCGACCCAGTACTTC.